These 32 T cell receptor beta chains were all obtained from the same sample, sequenced in a study of blood T cells in healthy people across ages (dated by TCRdb to the mid-2010s). Libraries were made using 5' RACE. Data came from an Illumina HiSeq 2500. The second PCR ran for about 6 to 12 cycles and used a J-beta primer mix along with a sample-barcoded 5' primer. TCRdb reanalyzed the raw reads on its own, using fastp at Q25 for trimming and MiXCR for clone calling, and kept in-frame beta chains. Each entry merges the rows of one CDR3 protein and shows their most common DNA and genes. This sample gives around 990,000 distinct CDR3 sequences in total; roughly two fifths of them show up just once. The ten largest make up approximately 14% of the sample. Sequencing was done on a sample of blood. The receptors shown here come from a man younger than 35 in good health.

The table lists this clonotype with many counts. This rearrangement joins TRBV7-2 to TRBJ2-1; 7 bases agree with TRBD1. This CDR3 is 15 amino acids long. The J segment lost 6 bases and the V segment lost 5 bases, leaving 10 bases of the junction unmatched. Germline values: CDR1 SGHTA, CDR2 FQGNSA. CDR3 protein: CASSLSSGQFNEQFF. The DNA for the CDR3 is TGTGCCAGCAGCCTTAGTTCGGGACAGTTCAATGAGCAGTTCTTC.

The CDR3 spells CASTLRAGTNYGYTF. The CDR3 DNA follows: TGTGCCAGCACGTTAAGAGCGGGCACCAACTATGGCTACACCTTC. The chain links TRBV2 to TRBJ1-2; D call uncertain. Trimming removed 7 bases at V and 2 bases at J, with 17 bases between. CDR1 is SNHLY and CDR2 is FYNNEI in the germline V gene. CDR3 size: 15 residues. The full variable domain, rest sourced from reference TRBV2 and TRBJ1-2, is EPEVTQTPSHQVTQMGQEVILRCVPISNHLYFYWYRQILGQKVEFLVSFYNNEISEKSEIFDDQFSVERPDGSNFTLKIRSTKLEDSAMYFCASTLRAGTNYGYTFGSGTRLTVV.

This clonotype has a count of ten or more. The CDR3 DNA is TGCAGCGTTGGTGGCAGGATGAACACTGAAGCTTTCTTT. Protein sequence: CSVGGRMNTEAFF. The chain uses TRBV29-1 and TRBJ1-1; no reliable D call. The germline V and J ends were trimmed by 4 bases and 0 bases, with 9 bases remaining between them. The CDR3 loop spans 13 amino acids. The germline V gene encodes CDR1 SQVTM and CDR2 ANQGSEA. The whole variable domain, remainder taken from reference TRBV29-1 and TRBJ1-1, is SAVISQKPSRDICQRGTSLTIQCQVDSQVTMMFWYRQQPGQSLTLIATANQGSEATYESGFVIDKFPISRPNLTFSTLTVSNMSPEDSSIYLCSVGGRMNTEAFFGQGTRLTVV.

The genes are TRBV4-1 and TRBJ1-1; 10 bases align to TRBD1. This CDR3 comprises 13 residues. V was clipped by 1 base and J by 8 bases; unmatched bases: 1. Germline assignment: CDR1 MGHRA and CDR2 YSYEKL. This CDR3 reads CASSQGDRGEAFF. The CDR3 DNA reads as TGCGCCAGCAGCCAAGGGGACAGGGGAGAAGCTTTCTTT.

This chain uses TRBV6-6 with TRBJ2-5; 10 bases line up with TRBD1. Germline V gene lookup returns CDR1 MNHNY and CDR2 SVGAGI (reference sequence). This CDR3 has 14 residues. The V and J ends lost 6 bases and 0 bases, in that order; junction bases with no gene match: 1. The CDR3 region is CASRGQGYQETQYF. The CDR3 region has the DNA TGTGCCAGCAGGGGACAGGGGTACCAAGAGACCCAGTACTTC.

This clonotype was found many times. This chain joins TRBV4-3 and TRBJ1-1; D ambiguous. The CDR3 runs 15 residues. Trimming cost V 4 bases and J 7 bases, with 19 bases left between them. Germline V lookup: CDR1 LGHNA, CDR2 YSLEER. The CDR3 coding sequence is TGCGCCAGCAGCCGCATGGATACGGGCTTTGATGAAGCTTTCTTT. Translated, it gives CASSRMDTGFDEAFF.

This rearrangement joins TRBV7-2 to TRBJ2-3; a weak D match, TRBD2 (5 bases). CDR1 is SGHTA, CDR2 FQGNSA, per germline. The CDR3 runs 14 residues. V gave up 5 bases and J gave up 0 bases, with 9 bases separating them. CDR3 DNA: TGTGCCAGCAGCACGGGGTATAGCACAGATACGCAGTATTTT. Protein: CASSTGYSTDTQYF.

V gene TRBV29-1 combines with J gene TRBJ1-2; D is unresolved. The CDR3 contains 14 residues. CDR1 and CDR2 from the germline V gene are SQVTM and ANQGSEA. Trimming cost V 0 bases and J 4 bases, with 12 bases left between them. The CDR3 reads CSVEDRPPGYGYTF. The DNA for the CDR3 is TGCAGCGTTGAAGACAGGCCGCCAGGCTATGGCTACACCTTC. Based on the CDR3 plus reference TRBV29-1 and TRBJ1-2, the full variable domain is SAVISQKPSRDICQRGTSLTIQCQVDSQVTMMFWYRQQPGQSLTLIATANQGSEATYESGFVIDKFPISRPNLTFSTLTVSNMSPEDSSIYLCSVEDRPPGYGYTFGSGTRLTVV.

The chain links TRBV7-6 to TRBJ2-3; tentatively, D is TRBD2 (5 bases). V was trimmed by 5 bases and J by 8 bases, leaving 17 bases between them. This CDR3 has 14 amino acids. The germline V gene encodes CDR1 SGHVS and CDR2 FNYEAQ. The CDR3 nucleotides are TGTGCCAGCAGCCCTCCTCCTCGAGGGTCTACGCAGTATTTT. Translated, it gives CASSPPPRGSTQYF.

The chain combines TRBV28 with TRBJ1-6; 8 nucleotides line up with TRBD1. The CDR3 loop spans 13 amino acids. The junction had 7 bases not matched to a gene; V was cut back by 8 bases and J by 10 bases. In germline, CDR1 is MDHEN, CDR2 SYDVKM. In DNA form, the CDR3 reads TGTGCCAGCCTCAAGGACAGGGACTCACCCCTCCACTTT. As protein: CASLKDRDSPLHF.

The V gene is TRBV7-8, the J gene TRBJ2-2, with 9 bases matching TRBD1. The germline CDR1 and CDR2 sequences are SGHVS and FQNEAQ. The V segment lost 5 bases and the J segment 1 base; nucleotides outside the gene matches: 5. This CDR3 is built from 16 residues. CDR3 residues: CASSDRQGENTGELFF. The DNA for the CDR3 is TGTGCCAGCAGCGATAGACAGGGGGAGAACACCGGGGAGCTGTTTTTT.

This clonotype was seen ten or more times. The J gene is TRBJ2-3, the V gene TRBV4-3; 7 bases align to TRBD1. Germline V gene sequence: CDR1 LGHNA, CDR2 YSLEER. Germline trimming cut 2 bases from V and 3 bases from J; bases unmatched to any gene: 5. The CDR3 has 15 amino acids. The CDR3 sequence is CASSQRQGMTDTQYF. DNA for the CDR3: TGCGCCAGCAGCCAACGACAGGGAATGACAGATACGCAGTATTTT.

The chain employs TRBV7-2 and TRBJ2-7, with unresolved D. Germline CDR1 is SGHTA and CDR2 is FQGNSA. This CDR3 spans 12 amino acids. Trimming left V 4 bases short and J 6 bases short, with 10 bases between. The CDR3 nucleotides read TGTGCCAGCAGCTCTACAAGGACCGAGCAGTACTTC. Residues: CASSSTRTEQYF.

V and J are TRBV7-9 and TRBJ2-5; D not certain. Germline V gene lookup returns CDR1 SEHNR and CDR2 FQNEAQ (reference sequence). The CDR3 spans 15 residues. Trimming took off 0 bases at V and 5 bases at J, with 13 bases between the two ends. In nucleotides, the CDR3 is TGTGCCAGCAGCTTAGCAGAGATTGGGCGGGAGACCCAGTACTTC. Its protein product is CASSLAEIGRETQYF.

This clonotype was observed a handful of times. A much larger clone differs from this one at a single base, so this may be a read error. V and J are TRBV20-1 and TRBJ1-2; no definite D call. V lost 1 base, J lost 1 base, and 13 bases lay in between. The length of the CDR3 is 15 residues. CDR1 and CDR2 from the germline V gene are DFQATT and SNEGSKA (reference sequence). The CDR3 sequence: CSARGADGFNYGYTF. The CDR3 bases are TGCAGTGCTAGAGGAGCGGACGGCTTTAACTATGGCTACACCTTC.

This clonotype was seen only a few times. The chain has TRBV20-1 and TRBJ2-1; D might be TRBD2 (5 bases). Germline CDR1 is DFQATT and CDR2 is SNEGSKA (reference sequence). V was cut by 6 bases and J by 9 bases, with 12 bases left in between. This CDR3 has 11 residues. The CDR3 here is CSARDYIEQFF. The CDR3 nucleotides read TGCAGTGCCCGCGACTATATTGAGCAGTTCTTC.

Here the CDR3 DNA reads TGCGCCAGCAGCCAAGATTATACGTCGGACACCGGGGAGCTGTTTTTT. Translation: CASSQDYTSDTGELFF. The chain links TRBV4-3 to TRBJ2-2; D unresolved. Trimming removed 0 bases from V and 3 bases from J, with 11 bases in between. The CDR3 spans 16 residues. The germline gives CDR1 LGHNA, CDR2 YSLEER.

This clonotype turned up a few times. The chain combines TRBV5-6 with TRBJ1-5, with D uncertain. V was pared by 2 bases and J by 7 bases, with 16 bases between. CDR1 and CDR2 (germline): SGHDT, YYEEEE. The CDR3 consists of 15 residues. The CDR3 DNA reads TGTGCCAGCAGCTTAACCGGCGGCGGGAAACAGCCCCAGCATTTT. The encoded protein is CASSLTGGGKQPQHF.

The chain has TRBV12-3 or TRBV12-4 and TRBJ2-1; 8 bases agree with TRBD2. The CDR3 loop spans 14 amino acids. V was clipped by 5 bases and J by 10 bases; unmatched bases: 10. CDR3 coding DNA: TGTGCCAGCAGTCGATCGCGGGGGGTTGTAGAGCAGTTCTTC. Residues: CASSRSRGVVEQFF.

J is TRBJ1-1 and V is TRBV27; D gene unclear. V lost 4 bases and J lost 3, with 15 bases in between. This CDR3 has 15 amino acids. The germline gives CDR1 MNHEY, CDR2 SMNVEV (reference sequence). CDR3 DNA: TGTGCCAGCAGTTCACATATAAAGCGGGACACTGAAGCTTTCTTT. Its translation: CASSSHIKRDTEAFF.

In its sample, this clonotype was seen once. The genes are TRBV3-1 and TRBJ1-2, with D unclear. CDR1 is LGHDT and CDR2 is YNNKEL in the germline V gene (reference sequence). The CDR3 is made up of 12 amino acids. With 6 bases removed from V and 5 bases from J, the gap between germline ends came to 10 bases. The DNA for the CDR3 is TGTGCCAGCAGGCCCACGCCATATGGCTACACCTTC. The encoded protein is CASRPTPYGYTF.

J is TRBJ2-1 and V is TRBV20-1; 11 bases agree with TRBD2. CDR1 is DFQATT, CDR2 SNEGSKA, per germline (reference sequence). The CDR3 totals 14 residues. V lost 3 bases, J lost 5 bases, and 3 bases stayed unmatched. For the CDR3, the DNA is TGCAGTGCTAGTAGCGGGGGGGGGAACAATGAGCAGTTCTTC. Its protein is CSASSGGGNNEQFF.

This rearrangement joins TRBV12-3 or TRBV12-4 to TRBJ1-2; TRBD1 aligns across 9 bases. V shed 9 bases and J 5 bases; nucleotides not matched to a gene: 10. The CDR3 has 14 amino acids. CDR3 coding DNA: TGTGCCAGTCCACAGGGGGCGCGAAGTTATGGCTACACCTTC. Its protein product is CASPQGARSYGYTF.

The chain employs TRBV13 and TRBJ1-1; D remains ambiguous. This CDR3 region has 17 residues. V dropped 2 bases and J dropped 3 bases, with 19 bases sitting between them. Germline V CDR1 and CDR2: PRHDT, FYEKMQ (reference sequence). CDR3 in amino acids: CASSLPSRGLADTEAFF. In DNA, the CDR3 is TGTGCCAGCAGCTTACCAAGCCGGGGTCTAGCGGACACTGAAGCTTTCTTT.

The chain links TRBV10-3 to TRBJ1-1; a weak D match, TRBD1 (5 bases). The CDR3 is made up of 14 amino acids. Germline assignment: CDR1 ENHRY and CDR2 SYGVKD. V lost 5 bases and J lost 6, with 16 bases in between. CDR3 nucleotide sequence: TGTGCCATCAGTACCGGCCGGGGGGGAGCTGAAGCTTTCTTT. It translates to CAISTGRGGAEAFF.

The V gene is TRBV5-1, the J gene TRBJ1-3; 8 bases align to TRBD1. This CDR3 region has 16 residues. Germline CDR1 is SGHRS and CDR2 is YFSETQ. Trimming at V came to 4 bases and at J to 2 bases, leaving 8 bases not matched to a gene. CDR3 sequence (DNA): TGCGCCAGCAGCGTTGGACAGGGAAGTCCTGGAAACACCATATATTTT. Amino acid sequence: CASSVGQGSPGNTIYF.

The chain has TRBV25-1 and TRBJ1-2, with a possible D match to TRBD1 (6 bases). Trimming pared 6 bases from V and 5 bases from J, leaving 22 bases between. From germline, CDR1 is MGHDK and CDR2 SYGVNS. CDR3 length: 16 amino acids. The DNA of the CDR3 is TGTGCCAGCAGGGACGACTCAGGGGCCAACCCTTATGGCTACACCTTC. Its protein product is CASRDDSGANPYGYTF.

This clonotype was counted between two and nine times. The chain joins TRBV20-1 to TRBJ2-1; 10 nucleotides agree with TRBD2. The junction had 4 bases not matched to a gene; V was cut back by 5 bases and J by 3 bases. Germline assignment: CDR1 DFQATT and CDR2 SNEGSKA (reference sequence). The CDR3 runs to 14 residues. The CDR3 DNA reads as TGCAGTGCTCGTAGCGGGGGGAGCTACAATGAGCAGTTCTTC. Protein: CSARSGGSYNEQFF.

This clonotype turned up a few times. The chain joins TRBV18 to TRBJ2-5; no clear D. CDR1 KGHSH and CDR2 LQKENI come from the germline V gene. Trimming removed 3 bases from V and 2 bases from J, with 7 bases in between. The CDR3 covers 13 residues. CDR3 region: CASSPLEQETQYF. CDR3 nucleotides: TGTGCCAGCTCACCTCTGGAGCAAGAGACCCAGTACTTC.

The chain couples TRBV9 to TRBJ2-1; D is undetermined. CDR3 length equals 15 residues. Germline CDR1 SGDLS, CDR2 YYNGEE. Trimming took off 4 bases at V and 4 bases at J, with 15 bases between the two ends. The CDR3 is CASSSAFQIYNEQFF. The CDR3, as DNA: TGTGCCAGCAGCTCCGCCTTCCAGATATACAATGAGCAGTTCTTC.

Regarding this clonotype: This may be a read error, as it is one base from a much larger clone. The chain is built from TRBV11-2 and TRBJ2-5; D possibly corresponds to TRBD2 (6 bases). Trimming left V 5 bases short and J 13 bases short, with 20 bases between. Germline lookup yields CDR1 SGHAT and CDR2 FQNNGV. The CDR3 is 13 residues long. The CDR3 DNA follows: TGTGCCAGCAGCACCCTGCTCGGGGGATGGGTGTACTTC. This gives the protein CASSTLLGGWVYF.

The chain joins TRBV30 to TRBJ2-1; D call uncertain. The ends were cut back, 0 bases at V and 6 bases at J, with 6 bases in the middle. Germline values: CDR1 GTSNPN, CDR2 SVGIG (reference sequence). The CDR3 runs 12 residues. CDR3 sequence (DNA): TGTGCCTGGAGTGTCCTTGGCAATGAGCAGTTCTTC. Amino acids: CAWSVLGNEQFF.